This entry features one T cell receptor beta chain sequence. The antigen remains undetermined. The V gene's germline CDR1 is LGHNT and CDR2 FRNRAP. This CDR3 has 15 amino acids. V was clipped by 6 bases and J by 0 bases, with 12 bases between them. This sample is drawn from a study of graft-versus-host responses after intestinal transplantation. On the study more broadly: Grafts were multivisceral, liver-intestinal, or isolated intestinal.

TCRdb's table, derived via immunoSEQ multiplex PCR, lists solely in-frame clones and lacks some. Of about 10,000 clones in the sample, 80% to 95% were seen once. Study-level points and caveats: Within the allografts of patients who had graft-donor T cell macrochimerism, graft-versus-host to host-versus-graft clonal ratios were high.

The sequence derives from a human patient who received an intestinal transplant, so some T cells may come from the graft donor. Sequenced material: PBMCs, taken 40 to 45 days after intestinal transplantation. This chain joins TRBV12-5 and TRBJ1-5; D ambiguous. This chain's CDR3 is CASGPESYSNQPQHF. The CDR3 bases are TGTGCTAGTGGCCCCGAGAGCTATAGCAATCAGCCCCAGCATTTT.